This TCR beta chain was sequenced in a study of cytomegalovirus exposure and HLA in healthy donors (TCRdb year 2017). Background for the entire study: An earlier analysis of several hundred of the donors reported approximately 300 Gb of sequence data and 100 million to 120 million unique TCR beta sequences obtained from roughly 180 million T cells. An early release that covered approximately 600 HLA-typed donors contained approximately 300 gigabases of sequencing data and tens of millions of unique TCR sequences. Of the roughly 420 genotyped donors, 81% were placed in the genetic ancestry cluster associated with self-reported Caucasian donors. The study aimed to test whether cataloging public T cell receptors could reveal signatures of past pathogen exposure. The study used immunosequencing to profile the T cell repertoires of approximately 690 subjects and linked those repertoires to cytomegalovirus serostatus. Along with the approximately 650-subject first cohort, a separate validation cohort of some 130 different subjects was used. To predict cytomegalovirus infection status, the study combined high-throughput TCR immunosequencing, statistical association of individual TCRs with disease status, and machine learning. In a later analysis, previously published TCR beta repertoires from 550 to 750 donors were re-analyzed and high-resolution HLA genotyping was added so that TCR occurrence patterns could be studied. The later analysis used no new phenotypic data to find candidate immune exposures, relying instead on TCR beta sequences and their occurrence across donors. To decide whether each TCR beta V gene segment behaved as functional or pseudogenic, an earlier analysis of some 600 of the donors relied on high-throughput TCR beta sequencing. Donor age, sex, ethnicity and CMV serostatus were compiled together with the repertoire data. A later genetic analysis used genome-wide SNP genotypes for about 65% of the 666 donors, treating that subset as a discovery cohort. Every discovery cohort repertoire had been produced on one sequencing platform. HLA typing covered class I and class II loci at four-digit resolution. Typing coverage differed by locus: A, B, C, DRB1 and DQB1 were typed in about 629-640 donors, DQA1 in 522, DPA1 in 600 to 610, and DPB1 in just under 480. Five DR-DQ haplotypes were handled as single units for association and clustering, since linkage in the cohort was strong. On average, about 240,000 unique TCR beta nucleotide sequences were sequenced per donor among some 430 genotyped donors of the cohort, with 15% to 20% of those sequences being non-productive.

The library was obtained by the immunoSEQ multiplex PCR assay. A mixture of 60 forward primers for TCR Vbeta segments and 13 reverse primers for TCR Jbeta segments was used in the multiplex PCR. A multiplex PCR assay on genomic DNA amplified the CDR3 region of rearranged TCR beta genes. The Illumina HiSeq System was used to sequence the amplified TCR beta libraries as 87-base-pair reads. The study's processing was this. In a later analysis, approximately 74 million unique TCR beta chains were counted across the approximately 670 repertoires, and approximately 11 million of these chains were shared by at least two donors. To remove PCR and sequencing errors, raw reads were error-corrected and collapsed into unique sequences using a nearest-neighbor algorithm that merged closely related sequences. Alignment of CDR3 sequences to IMGT reference sequences was used to assign V, D and J gene segments. Each retained sequence needed at least a six-nucleotide match to both a V gene segment and a J gene segment. A rearrangement was called productive if the CDR3 had no stop codons and remained in frame with V and J, and every other rearrangement was called non-productive. Following IMGT convention, CDR3 was defined as the stretch from the second conserved V-encoded cysteine up to the conserved J-encoded phenylalanine. In an earlier analysis of around 640 of the donors, sequences lacking an unambiguous match to a single V gene segment were excluded. An earlier analysis of roughly 590 of the donors called V segments functional above 56.7% productive rearrangements and segregating when the between-donor standard deviation exceeded 5%. A statistical classification framework was built to diagnose cytomegalovirus status from the catalog of TCR beta chain sequences. A later analysis assigned V and J genes by comparing TCR nucleotide sequences with IMGT/GENE-DB human TR gene sequences. In a later analysis, CDR3 sequences and most-parsimonious VDJ recombination scenarios were assigned using the TCRdist pipeline. In a later analysis, each TCR beta chain was defined by its CDR3 amino acid sequence together with its V-gene family, and reads without a unique V-gene family were excluded. In a later analysis, 450 to 600 highly shared, low-generation-probability nucleotide sequences were removed to address suspected cross-contamination and a sequencing artifact. For each public chain, a later analysis derived a clonal expansion index from normalized ranks of inferred template counts within each repertoire. In a later analysis, generation probabilities were computed with a VDJ recombination model fitted to out-of-frame rearrangements, and the resulting probabilities were checked against IGoR. Hypergeometric tests were used in a later analysis to score TCR-TCR, TCR-HLA and TCR-CMV co-occurrence, with a repertoire-size bias correction applied to the TCR pairs. To estimate false discovery rates, a later analysis permuted the HLA or CMV assignments 20 times. In a later analysis, co-occurring TCRs were grouped using DBSCAN, and TCRdist sequence similarity was added for clustering within HLA-allele-positive subsets. For co-occurrence clustering, repertoires with fewer than 30,000 or more than 120,000 public chains were excluded, along with 5 or 6 repertoires with anomalous nucleotide sharing. Held by TCRdb, this immuneACCESS table contains in-frame sequences only and omits some clones. Under half of the omission traces to an unresolved V gene where checked; the cause of the rest is unknown. Clone size and V and J calls were adopted from that table, with D and trimming inferred from the DNA. Counted in this sample were about 120,000 clones; about 76% of them appeared once. The ten largest clones add up to 12% of the sample.

CDR1 and CDR2 were assigned from the germline V gene as SGHRS and YFSETQ. The CDR3 holds 15 amino acids from the cysteine to the phenylalanine. The entry retains the CDR3 DNA only, 45 bases that are in frame from base 1. Trimming removed 4 bases from V and 3 bases from J, leaving 13 bases between the germline ends. The paper as a whole reports these results and caveats: About 15 rarely observed V segments, including chromosome 9 orphons, were excluded from the earlier analysis of a few hundred of the donors because counts were too low. An earlier analysis of approximately 590 of the donors showed that most TCR beta V segments appeared in productive rearrangements either about 87% or about 30% of the time, which broadly matched IMGT annotations. In a later genetic analysis, a missense DCLRE1C variant was associated with V-gene and J-gene trimming of TCR beta chains, and the association was replicated in an independent cohort. According to a later genetic analysis, donors in an Asian-associated ancestry cluster had fewer N-insertions in productive TCRs than the approximately 650-donor mean. In both the original and validation cohorts, the classifier was reported to diagnose cytomegalovirus status with high specificity and sensitivity. The 87-base-pair reads could not distinguish some IMGT-functional V segments, including TRBV6-2 and TRBV6-3, so those segments were excluded. Linkage disequilibrium might explain the correlated functional status among segregating V segments, but an unknown experimental factor could not be excluded. A group of highly shared sequence variants was considered likely to be a technical artifact of the sequencing pipeline. Most CMV-associated TCR beta chains appeared to be HLA-restricted in a later analysis, and the HLA associations seemed to be driven largely by CMV exposure. A further reported finding was that TCR beta sequences accurately predicted the HLA-A and HLA-B alleles for most subjects in the first cohort. The presence/absence analyses assumed that sequencing depth was roughly uniform across donors, and that assumption may not be true. According to a later analysis, parvovirus B19, influenza, CMV and Epstein-Barr virus appeared linked to several top co-occurrence clusters. In the study, approximately 160 TCR beta chains were listed as associated with cytomegalovirus. In a later analysis, 16,951 TCR beta sequences were associated with specific HLA alleles at a false discovery rate of 0.05. Because HLA typing was missing for some donors at each locus, association tests included only the typed subset. In a later analysis, HLA-associated TCR beta chains were found to be more clonally expanded and to have lower generation probabilities than equally common non-associated chains. In a later analysis, the rate of TCR association differed among HLA loci, with DRB1 alleles having the most associated TCRs and HLA-C alleles having the fewest. In this cohort, only TCR beta chains were sequenced, and detectable features were limited by the absence of alpha or paired-chain data. Assigning TCR associations to individual alleles was difficult when HLA alleles, especially DR and DQ, strongly co-occurred. Immune exposure information for the cohort was limited to CMV serostatus. According to the authors, the approach could potentially be generalized to other disease states and immunological phenotypes. Across donors, most TCR sequences were observed very rarely, whereas some public TCRs were present in many individuals. A few of the identified cytomegalovirus-associated TCR beta chains were confirmed in vitro to be specific for cytomegalovirus antigens.

In total, 666 healthy bone marrow donors made up the cohort. At the time of sampling, every cohort member was nominally healthy, though immune exposures that went unrecorded were likely present. The donor was CMV seropositive and belonged to the group of around 300 seropositive cohort members. A peripheral blood sample was collected from each donor, and TCR beta sequencing was performed on peripheral blood mononuclear cells. The Qiagen DNeasy Blood Extraction Kit was used to extract genomic DNA from the blood cell samples. With regard to this clone: The antigen it recognizes is unknown. Per-base quality was not reported, and no clone a single base away is much larger than it.

Sequencing was carried out using PBMCs. The rearranged chain carries TRBV5-1 and TRBJ2-2; no D gene call is confident. This clonotype was sampled from a woman aged 40 to 50 in good health and CMV-seropositive. The encoded CDR3 is CASSPLRSDTGELFF. The nucleotide sequence is TGCGCCAGCAGCCCTTTGAGGTCGGACACCGGGGAGCTGTTTTTT.